This is a list of T cell receptor beta chains from one sample in a study of T cell clones after liver transplantation. Sequenced by immunoSEQ multiplex PCR; TCRdb stores in-frame clones only, minus some. The data hold about 72,000 clones, with more than 90% observed a single time. The sample consisted of CD4+ T cells from blood, taken before liver transplant. The receptors shown here come from a human donor who received a liver transplant. Both conserved end residues are part of each CDR3. The D gene is left open where the match is weak. Size is omitted from some rows. Given values are once, few, many or a class for expanded clones.

j_gene	abundance	d_gene	v_gene	CDR3nt	CDR3aa
TRBJ1-1	once	-	TRBV2	TGTGCCAGCAGTGAAGGTGGGTCTCACACTGAAGCTTTCTTT	CASSEGGSHTEAFF
TRBJ2-2	-	TRBD1	TRBV5-4	TGTGCCAGCAGCGCCGGGACAGAACCCACCGGGGAGCTGTTTTTT	CASSAGTEPTGELFF
TRBJ2-1	-	TRBD2	TRBV19	TGTGCCAGTAGCTCTCGGACTAGCGGAGACTACAATGAGCAGTTCTTC	CASSSRTSGDYNEQFF
TRBJ2-4	-	TRBD1	TRBV10-3	TGTGCCACCCAGGGGGCTGACATTCAGTACTTC	CATQGADIQYF
TRBJ2-7	-	-	TRBV7-2	TGTGCCAGCAGCTTAGAGGCCCAGGGTTCGGACGAGCAGTACTTC	CASSLEAQGSDEQYF
TRBJ2-7	-	TRBD2	TRBV5-5	TGTGCCAGCAGGACGGGACTAGAAAACTACGAGCAGTACTTC	CASRTGLENYEQYF
TRBJ1-4	-	TRBD1	TRBV5-1	TGCGCCAGCAGCTTGGGACAGGGCGAGATTGAAAAACTGTTTTTT	CASSLGQGEIEKLFF
TRBJ2-7	once	-	TRBV19	TGTGCCACGCGACTGACGAGCTCCTACGAGCAGTACTTC	CATRLTSSYEQYF
TRBJ2-1	-	TRBD2	TRBV9	TGTGCCAGCAGCGTAGGGGGCCTAGCGGGCCCTGAGCAGTTCTTC	CASSVGGLAGPEQFF
TRBJ2-1	few	-	TRBV18	TGTGCCAGCTCACCCGTCGACAGGATTCTCTACAATGAGCAGTTCTTC	CASSPVDRILYNEQFF
TRBJ1-1	once	-	TRBV6-6	TGTGCCAGCAGTTTTACAGACCTGAACACTGAAGCTTTCTTT	CASSFTDLNTEAFF
TRBJ1-1	-	-	TRBV2	TGTGCCAGCAGTGAAATGGCAGGGAGCACTGAAGCTTTCTTT	CASSEMAGSTEAFF
TRBJ2-3	-	-	TRBV5-1	TGCGCCAGCCGTACGGGGACCTCAGGCACAGATACGCAGTATTTT	CASRTGTSGTDTQYF
TRBJ2-3	-	TRBD1	TRBV9	TGTGCCAGCAGCGTAGGGGGGACAGACGCAGATACGCAGTATTTT	CASSVGGTDADTQYF
TRBJ2-5	-	-	TRBV5-4	TGTGCCAGCAGCTTGGCCGGGGGCGGGGAGACCCAGTACTTC	CASSLAGGGETQYF
TRBJ2-1	-	TRBD1	TRBV27	TGTGCCAGCAGTGCCCCCCCCGGGACAGGGAAAGGTATGGGTAATGAGCAGTTCTTC	CASSAPPGTGKGMGNEQFF
TRBJ1-1	-	-	TRBV10-2	TGCGCCAGCACCCCCCGGACAGACACTGAAGCTTTCTTT	CASTPRTDTEAFF
TRBJ2-3	-	-	TRBV18	TGTGCCAGCTCACCAGGGGGGACCCCGTTGCCTACGCAGTATTTT	CASSPGGTPLPTQYF
TRBJ1-1	few	-	TRBV7-2	TGTGCCAGCAGCCTTTGGGGCAGTCCCCTTGAAGCTTTCTTT	CASSLWGSPLEAFF
TRBJ2-1	-	TRBD2	TRBV5-1	TGCGCCAGCAGCACCGGACTAGAACCCCACAATGAGCAGTTCTTC	CASSTGLEPHNEQFF
TRBJ2-1	-	TRBD2	TRBV7-6	TGTGCCAGCAGCTCAGCGGGGGCGTCCGGTAGCTCCTACAATGAGCAGTTCTTC	CASSSAGASGSSYNEQFF
TRBJ2-2	-	TRBD2	TRBV7-3	TGTGCCAGCAGCCCAACTAGCGGGAGTAACACCGGGGAGCTGTTTTTT	CASSPTSGSNTGELFF
TRBJ2-7	-	TRBD1	TRBV6-5	TGTGCCAGCGGGGACAGGGGTCGCCACGAGCAGTACTTC	CASGDRGRHEQYF
TRBJ2-5	-	-	TRBV5-6	TGTGCCAGCAGCGACCGGGCCAGACTTGGGGAGACCCAGTACTTC	CASSDRARLGETQYF
TRBJ1-1	few	-	TRBV12-5	TGTGCTAGTGGTTTGGAGGGTACTGAAGCTTTCTTT	CASGLEGTEAFF
TRBJ2-1	-	-	TRBV7-2	TGTGCCAGCAGCCCCGGGGTATTTTACAATGAGCAGTTCTTC	CASSPGVFYNEQFF
TRBJ2-5	few	TRBD1	TRBV2	TGTGCCAGCAGTCCCGGGACAGGGGCGGAGACCCAGTACTTC	CASSPGTGAETQYF
TRBJ1-5	-	-	TRBV19	TGTGCCAGTAGTATAGATTCCCATCAGCCCCAGCATTTT	CASSIDSHQPQHF
TRBJ1-5	-	-	TRBV15	TGTGCCACCAGCAGAGACAGGCTCCGGGGTCAGCCCCAGCATTTT	CATSRDRLRGQPQHF
TRBJ2-7	-	TRBD1	TRBV2	TGTGCCAGCAGTGGACAGGGCTACGAGCAGTACTTC	CASSGQGYEQYF
TRBJ2-3	-	TRBD2	TRBV9	TGTGCCAGCAGCGTAGTCGGTAGCGGGAGAGGGGATACGCAGTATTTT	CASSVVGSGRGDTQYF
TRBJ2-1	-	-	TRBV6-1	TGTGCCAGCAGTGAACGAGGGGAGGCCTACAATGAGCAGTTCTTC	CASSERGEAYNEQFF
TRBJ1-1	few	-	TRBV2	TGTGCCAGCGACGGTGGGAGAGCTTTCTTT	CASDGGRAFF
TRBJ2-4	-	-	TRBV6-5	TGTGCCAGCAGGAGGGCCCCCAAAAACATTCAGTACTTC	CASRRAPKNIQYF
TRBJ2-7	-	TRBD1	TRBV6-5	TGTGCCAGCAGTCCTCGCCGGGACAGTTACGAGCAGTACTTC	CASSPRRDSYEQYF
TRBJ2-5	-	-	TRBV11-1	TGTGCCAGCAGGCCAGCCCTCTTGACTGAGACCCAGTACTTC	CASRPALLTETQYF
TRBJ1-3	-	-	TRBV19	TGTGCCAGTAGACCAGGGGACGTGATGGCTGGAAACACCATATATTTT	CASRPGDVMAGNTIYF
TRBJ2-2	-	-	TRBV27	TGTGCCAGCAGGCCGGACAGCAACACCGGGGAGCTGTTTTTT	CASRPDSNTGELFF
TRBJ1-5	-	TRBD1	TRBV10-3	TGTGCCATCGGGGGGGACAGCAAGGTTGGCAGCTCCAGCAATCAGCCCCAGCATTTT	CAIGGDSKVGSSSNQPQHF
TRBJ2-1	-	TRBD2	TRBV28	TGTGCCAGCAGTTTTATAGCGGGAGGAAACAATGAGCAGTTCTTC	CASSFIAGGNNEQFF
TRBJ1-2	few	-	TRBV6-4	TGTGCCAGCAGTGACTCATACGGCTATGGCTACACCTTC	CASSDSYGYGYTF
TRBJ2-7	-	-	TRBV28	TGTGCCAGCACCACGGGCGATAGGGGAGCTTCAGAGCAGTACTTC	CASTTGDRGASEQYF
TRBJ2-3	-	-	TRBV27	TGTGCCAGCAGTTTATTTGCCCCCCTCACAGATACGCAGTATTTT	CASSLFAPLTDTQYF
TRBJ2-1	-	TRBD1	TRBV11-3	TGTGCCAGCAGCCTTAGGACAGGGGTAATCAATGAGCAGTTCTTC	CASSLRTGVINEQFF
TRBJ2-1	-	TRBD2	TRBV30	TGTGCCTTGAGCGGTGATAGCGGGACCAATGAGCAGTTCTTC	CALSGDSGTNEQFF
TRBJ1-4	-	-	TRBV4-3	TGCGCCAGCAGCCAAGATCCGGAGGGAACACCAACTAATGAAAAACTGTTTTTT	CASSQDPEGTPTNEKLFF
TRBJ2-7	-	-	TRBV4-3	TGCGCCAGCAGCCAAGAGTTAGCGGCTGCCTACGAGCAGTACTTC	CASSQELAAAYEQYF
TRBJ1-3	once	-	TRBV6-5	TGTGCCAGCAGAACAGGACACTCTGGAAACACCATATATTTT	CASRTGHSGNTIYF
TRBJ2-3	-	-	TRBV7-6	TGTGCCAGCAGCTTAGTGGTAGGGTCGGTGGATACGCAGTATTTT	CASSLVVGSVDTQYF
TRBJ1-2	large	-	TRBV2	TGTGCCAGCAGTTTACAGGGAACAGGTGGCTACACCTTC	CASSLQGTGGYTF
TRBJ2-7	-	TRBD1	TRBV11-2	TGTGCCAGCAGCTTTTCTCCGGGACAGGGGAACGAGCAGTACTTC	CASSFSPGQGNEQYF
TRBJ1-1	-	-	TRBV5-1	TGCGCCAGCAGCTTGGCCGAGAGCACTGAAGCTTTCTTT	CASSLAESTEAFF